This TCR beta chain was found in a study of blood T cell repertoires in COVID-19. About the research overall: The United States, Italy and Spain supplied acute and convalescent COVID-19 samples.

This clone was seen a single time. V shed 1 base and J shed 6 bases, with 13 bases lying between them. Germline assignment: CDR1 SGHTA and CDR2 FQGNSA. This CDR3 is built from 14 residues. As originally analysed: For nucleated cells, counts were estimated from reference gene primer amplification. The assay was immunoSEQ multiplex PCR, and TCRdb's table has in-frame clones only and misses some. V, J and clone size are taken as reported in that table, and D and trimming were inferred from the DNA itself. The data hold about 99,000 clones, with around 81% observed a single time. This chain links TRBV7-2 with TRBJ2-7, with D unresolved. The clonotype was recovered from an elderly man with COVID-19, enrolled during active disease. Input material: peripheral blood. The CDR3 DNA reads TGTGCCAGCAGCTTAGGAGTCCTAGGCGCCGAGCAGTACTTC. Translating gives CASSLGVLGAEQYF.